This T cell receptor (beta chain) was identified in a study of T cells in Graves' hyperthyroidism and ophthalmopathy. Amplified regions were TCR beta CDR3 sequences from RNA transcripts. RT-PCR in the first round (using the HTBI primer set) targeted the TCR CDR3. TCRdb re-derived calls from the multiplex PCR reads in MiXCR, one entry per CDR3 protein. The sample contains around 620,000 distinct CDR3 sequences, more than 13% of which appear only once. The CDR3 spans 16 residues. The V and J ends lost 5 bases and 7 bases, in that order; junction bases with no gene match: 10. Per germline, CDR1 SGHAT and CDR2 FQNNGV. This clonotype has at least ten counts. The cohort's ophthalmopathy patients, a group with duration under 3 months, had a Clinical Activity Score of at least 3 and a NOSPECS grade of at least 4.

The source of this sequence is a woman in her late teens or twenties with Graves' ophthalmopathy. Sequences were obtained from blood. The genes are TRBV11-2 and TRBJ2-1; 11 bases are shared with TRBD2. The CDR3 bases are TGTGCCAGCAGCCCCCAGACTAGCGGGATTCAGAATGAGCAGTTCTTC. Amino acids: CASSPQTSGIQNEQFF.